The 23 T cell receptor beta chains in this list originate from one sample, sequenced in a study of blood T cells in healthy people across ages. Together with a sample-barcoded 5' primer, a J-beta primer mix was included in a second PCR lasting about 7 to 12 cycles. TCRdb re-derived calls from the 5' RACE reads in MiXCR, one entry per CDR3 protein. The top ten hold approximately 0.71% of the sample, which has around 1,000,000 distinct CDR3 sequences, about 23% seen once. Another study also made use of these data, one on T cells of mothers and their children.

Sequenced: blood. The receptors shown here come from a girl aged 2 to 10 in good health.

This clonotype showed up just a few times. J is TRBJ2-3 and V is TRBV10-3, with D maybe TRBD1 (5 bases). Trimming pared 2 bases from V and 1 base from J, leaving 10 bases between. Germline V gene data show CDR1 as ENHRY and CDR2 as SYGVKD. The CDR3 has 15 residues. This CDR3 is CAISERWGGTDTQYF. The DNA for the CDR3 is TGTGCCATCAGTGAGCGATGGGGCGGCACAGATACGCAGTATTTT.

The rearrangement joins TRBV4-1 to TRBJ2-1; 13 bases agree with TRBD2. CDR3 size: 15 residues. Unmatched junction bases numbered 6, after V lost 5 bases and J lost 8 bases. In germline, CDR1 is MGHRA, CDR2 YSYEKL. In DNA, the CDR3 is TGCGCCAGCAGCGCACTAGCGGGAGGGCCGTATGAGCAGTTCTTC. The encoded protein is CASSALAGGPYEQFF.

The CDR3 protein is CASSLDGDRKKGNEQFF. Written as DNA, the CDR3 is TGTGCCAGCAGCTTAGATGGAGACAGGAAAAAGGGCAATGAGCAGTTCTTC. This chain connects TRBV7-9 to TRBJ2-1, with a weak D call TRBD1 (6 bases). Deletions cut 1 base from V and 6 bases from J, with 19 bases between. There are 17 residues in the CDR3. Germline assignment: CDR1 SEHNR and CDR2 FQNEAQ (reference sequence).

In its sample, this clonotype was seen once. CDR3 sequence reads: CASSQEVYSSQNIQYF. The CDR3 bases are TGCGCCAGCAGCCAAGAGGTCTACTCTAGCCAAAACATTCAGTACTTC. The chain uses TRBV4-1 and TRBJ2-4; D is perhaps TRBD2 (5 bases). There are 16 residues in the CDR3. Germline V gene lookup returns CDR1 MGHRA and CDR2 YSYEKL. V was cut by 0 bases and J by 5 bases, with 14 bases left in between.

The chain carries TRBV5-1 and TRBJ2-1, with TRBD2 identical over 7 bases. The CDR3 extends over 18 amino acids. In germline, CDR1 is SGHRS, CDR2 YFSETQ. The V segment lost 1 base and the J segment 1 base; nucleotides outside the gene matches: 11. CDR3 DNA: TGCGCCAGCAGCTTGTACGGGGGGTCGGCGAGTTCCTACAATGAGCAGTTCTTC. As protein: CASSLYGGSASSYNEQFF.

This clonotype showed up just a few times. The chain is built from TRBV13 and TRBJ2-1; D ambiguous. Germline V lookup: CDR1 PRHDT, CDR2 FYEKMQ (reference sequence). The CDR3 covers 15 residues. V gave up 3 bases and J gave up 4 bases, with 13 bases separating them. The CDR3 DNA is TGTGCCAGCAGCTTTGGCACTTTTCGGTACAATGAGCAGTTCTTC. Translating it yields CASSFGTFRYNEQFF.

The genes are TRBV2 and TRBJ2-1; 8 bases are a match to TRBD1. The CDR3 sequence is 13 residues long. CDR1 SNHLY and CDR2 FYNNEI come from the germline V gene. Trimming took 10 bases from V and 5 from J; bases not matched to a gene: 7. This CDR3 reads CATRRDRNNEQFF. For the CDR3, the DNA is TGTGCCACCCGACGGGACAGGAACAATGAGCAGTTCTTC.

The V and J genes are TRBV6-2 or TRBV6-3 and TRBJ1-2, with TRBD1 identical over 12 bases. Losses at the gene ends were 6 bases for V and 2 bases for J; bases not matched to a gene: 4. Germline V gene lookup returns CDR1 MNHEY and CDR2 SVGEGT. The CDR3 has 15 residues. In DNA form, the CDR3 reads TGTGCCAGCAGACCTGGGACAGGGGGCAACTATGGCTACACCTTC. This encodes CASRPGTGGNYGYTF.

This clonotype was seen only once. The V and J genes are TRBV12-3 or TRBV12-4 and TRBJ2-7, with TRBD1 matching 9 bases. V lost 2 bases, J lost 7 bases, and 9 bases stayed unmatched. CDR3 size: 15 residues. The CDR3 sequence is CASSLRGQGLGEQYF. The CDR3 DNA is TGTGCCAGCAGTTTAAGGGGACAGGGCTTAGGGGAGCAGTACTTC.

This clonotype occurred a few times. The chain uses TRBV13 and TRBJ1-3; possibly TRBD1 for D (6 bases). Germline CDR1 is PRHDT and CDR2 is FYEKMQ (reference sequence). V lost 0 bases, J lost 2 bases, and 11 bases lay in between. The CDR3 is 16 residues long. The CDR3 region is CASSLGETGPGNTIYF. The CDR3 coding sequence is TGTGCCAGCAGCTTAGGGGAGACAGGCCCTGGAAACACCATATATTTT.

In regard to this clonotype: The junction does not match germline at one end; this may be a read error. The chain's CDR3 is CASSLDRASYNEQFF. The CDR3 DNA follows: TGTGCCAGCAGTTTAGACAGGGCCTCCTACAACGAGCAGTTCTTC. The chain has TRBV12-3 or TRBV12-4 and TRBJ2-1; D is perhaps TRBD1 (6 bases). The CDR3 is 15 residues long.

In its sample, this clonotype was seen a few times. The chain carries TRBV7-9 and TRBJ2-1; 11 positions agree with TRBD2. V trimming: 2 bases; J trimming: 5 bases; junction bases outside the gene matches: 5. The CDR3 is 16 residues long. Germline assignment: CDR1 SEHNR and CDR2 FQNEAQ (reference sequence). The CDR3 sequence: CASSLNLAGGHNEQFF. Here the CDR3 DNA reads TGTGCCAGCAGCTTAAATCTAGCGGGGGGTCACAATGAGCAGTTCTTC.

The chain combines TRBV11-2 with TRBJ2-1, with D possibly matching TRBD2 (5 bases). CDR1 SGHAT and CDR2 FQNNGV come from the germline V gene. The V end was cut by 1 base, the J end by 9 bases, with 16 bases between. The CDR3 has 15 residues. CDR3 residues: CASSLVPSRASEQFF. CDR3 DNA sequence: TGTGCCAGCAGCTTAGTGCCTAGCAGAGCAAGTGAGCAGTTCTTC.

This clonotype was counted only a few times. The chain is built from TRBV5-4 and TRBJ2-3; D may be TRBD2 (5 bases). Trimming pared 7 bases from V and 1 base from J, leaving 13 bases between. CDR1 SGHNT and CDR2 YYREEE come from the germline V gene (reference sequence). This CDR3 is built from 14 residues. DNA of the CDR3: TGTGCCAGCGGTAGGGAGATTCGCACAGATACGCAGTATTTT. Translated, it gives CASGREIRTDTQYF.

The V gene is TRBV7-8, the J gene TRBJ1-2; D is possibly TRBD1 (5 bases). V was cut by 0 bases and J by 6 bases, with 20 bases left in between. CDR1 is SGHVS and CDR2 is FQNEAQ in the germline V gene. This CDR3 is 17 amino acids long. In DNA form, the CDR3 reads TGTGCCAGCAGCTTAGCGTCAGTTTTTGGGGCACATGATGGCTACACCTTC. This codes for CASSLASVFGAHDGYTF.

V is TRBV6-1 and J is TRBJ1-2, with TRBD1 identical over 7 bases. The CDR3 is 18 residues long. Trimming removed 6 bases from V and 7 bases from J; junction bases left unmatched: 23. Germline-derived CDR1 and CDR2 are MNHNS and SASEGT. The CDR3 here is CASSPNGAGGVTLRGYTF. The CDR3 region has the DNA TGTGCCAGCAGCCCTAACGGAGCAGGGGGGGTAACCTTGCGTGGCTACACCTTC.

The chain joins TRBV10-3 to TRBJ2-3; no clear D. V gave up 3 bases and J gave up 4 bases, with 20 bases separating them. This CDR3 contains 17 residues. Germline CDR1 reads ENHRY; CDR2 reads SYGVKD. In DNA form, the CDR3 reads TGTGCCATCAGTGAACCCCAGACCCGAACCTTCGCAGATACGCAGTATTTT. It translates to CAISEPQTRTFADTQYF.

The rearrangement joins TRBV29-1 to TRBJ2-5, with 8 bases lining up with TRBD1. The end of the DNA aligns better with TRBJ2-1, so the J call may be wrong. Germline CDR1 is SQVTM and CDR2 is ANQGSEA. The length of the CDR3 is 14 residues. The CDR3 coding sequence is TGCAGCGTTCCGAGGGCAGGGGGCTTCAATGAGCAGTTCTTC. Amino acid sequence: CSVPRAGGFNEQFF.

The chain combines TRBV7-9 with TRBJ2-7; 13 bases line up with TRBD2. The CDR3 runs 17 residues. Germline CDR1 SEHNR, CDR2 FQNEAQ (reference sequence). After removal of 5 bases from V and 6 bases from J, the junction contained 13 bases not matched to a gene. The CDR3 DNA reads as TGTGCCAGCAGCGGCGGACTAGCGGGAGAGTCCCCTCGCGAGCAGTACTTC. Translating gives CASSGGLAGESPREQYF. The full variable domain, in which reference TRBV7-9 and TRBJ2-7 provide the parts outside the CDR3, is DTGVSQNPRHKITKRGQNVTFRCDPISEHNRLYWYRQTLGQGPEFLTYFQNEAQLEKSRLLSDRFSAERPKGSFSTLEIQRTEQGDSAMYLCASSGGLAGESPREQYFGPGTRLTVT.

The genes are TRBV29-1 and TRBJ2-5, with a tentative D call TRBD2 (6 bases). The CDR3 covers 10 residues. The V gene lost 7 bases and the J gene lost 9 bases, with 12 bases spanning the gap. Germline V gives CDR1 SQVTM, CDR2 ANQGSEA. The CDR3 reads CSGGGAAQYF. The CDR3 nucleotides are TGCAGCGGGGGCGGGGCGGCCCAGTACTTC. The full variable domain, completed using reference TRBV29-1 and TRBJ2-5, is SAVISQKPSRDICQRGTSLTIQCQVDSQVTMMFWYRQQPGQSLTLIATANQGSEATYESGFVIDKFPISRPNLTFSTLTVSNMSPEDSSIYLCSGGGAAQYFGPGTRLLVL.

The chain uses TRBV28 and TRBJ1-1; tentatively, D is TRBD1 (6 bases). This CDR3 is 14 amino acids long. Per the germline V gene, CDR1 is MDHEN and CDR2 is SYDVKM. V was cut by 5 bases and J by 3 bases, with 13 bases left in between. This CDR3 reads CASSPQGRYTEAFF. The CDR3 bases are TGTGCCAGCAGTCCACAGGGTCGTTACACTGAAGCTTTCTTT.

In DNA form, the CDR3 reads TGTGCCAGCAGTCCGGGGACATTTGAAGATACGCAGTATTTT. Its protein product is CASSPGTFEDTQYF. The V call is TRBV28, the J call TRBJ2-3, with a weak D call TRBD1 (6 bases). The CDR3 loop spans 14 amino acids. In germline, CDR1 is MDHEN, CDR2 SYDVKM. The germline V and J ends were trimmed by 5 bases and 5 bases, with 14 bases remaining between them.

The CDR3 sequence is CASSLNGANVLTF. The CDR3 DNA reads as TGTGCCAGCAGCCTGAACGGGGCCAACGTCCTGACTTTC. This chain links TRBV11-3 with TRBJ2-6; no firm D call. V lost 5 bases and J 4 bases, leaving 6 bases between the germline ends. Germline loops: CDR1 SGHNT, CDR2 YENEEA. The CDR3 sequence is 13 residues long.